Below are 26 T cell receptor beta chains sequenced from a single sample in a study of T-cell reconstitution after alpha-beta-depleted transplantation in children. Using unique molecular identifiers, the investigators prepared the TCRbeta library. TCRdb reanalysed the PCR reads using MiXCR and keeps one entry per CDR3 protein. The sample holds about 260,000 distinct CDR3 sequences, 7.5% to 9.5% seen once. The sequencing used PBMCs, mostly from graft donor cells, collected 180 days after TCRalphabeta/CD19-depleted stem cell transplant. The receptors here all came from a male patient under 18 who had a stem cell transplant for acute lymphoblastic leukemia, so the T cells may come from the graft donor.

This clonotype was seen at least ten times. V usage is TRBV6-1 and J usage is TRBJ2-3; TRBD1 aligns across 8 bases. Germline CDR1 and CDR2: MNHNS and SASEGT. This CDR3 region has 16 residues. J lost 8 bases, V lost 6 bases, and 16 bases had no gene match. The chain's CDR3 is CASSTYRDRSRSTQYF. The CDR3 DNA follows: TGTGCCAGCAGCACTTACCGGGACAGGTCCCGAAGTACGCAGTATTTT.

This clonotype was recorded once. A read error may explain this, as a much larger clone is one base away. The chain carries TRBV9 and TRBJ2-5, with D maybe TRBD2 (7 bases). Deletions cut 0 bases from V and 7 bases from J, with 19 bases between. The V gene's germline CDR1 is SGDLS and CDR2 YYNGEE. This CDR3 spans 16 amino acids. This CDR3 reads CASSVALRGGSVTQYF. CDR3 coding DNA: TGTGCCAGCAGCGTAGCCCTTAGGGGGGGCAGTGTGACCCAGTACTTC.

This clonotype was observed a few times. V gene TRBV27 combines with J gene TRBJ2-5; D uncertain. Germline V CDR1 and CDR2: MNHEY, SMNVEV (reference sequence). The CDR3 contains 15 residues. Trimming removed 5 bases at V and 1 base at J, with 14 bases between. This CDR3 is CASSPSLNPQETQYF. The CDR3 bases are TGTGCCAGCAGTCCCTCCCTTAACCCCCAAGAGACCCAGTACTTC.

In its sample, this clonotype was seen many times. The DNA for the CDR3 is TGTGCCAGCTCACCGCAGACAGGAATGAACACTGAAGCTTTCTTT. It specifies CASSPQTGMNTEAFF. This chain connects TRBV18 to TRBJ1-1; D is perhaps TRBD1 (6 bases). V was shortened by 3 bases and J by 0 bases, with 11 bases between the two germline ends. Germline CDR1 reads KGHSH; CDR2 reads LQKENI. The CDR3 extends over 15 amino acids.

In this sample, this clonotype turned up many times. This chain joins TRBV20-1 and TRBJ2-1, with D tentatively TRBD2 (5 bases). CDR1 DFQATT and CDR2 SNEGSKA come from the germline V gene (reference sequence). V lost 5 bases and J 8 bases, leaving 13 bases between the germline ends. The CDR3 loop spans 12 amino acids. The CDR3 loop reads CSALRREDEQFF. The CDR3 nucleotides are TGCAGTGCTTTACGACGGGAAGATGAGCAGTTCTTC.

This clonotype has a count of ten or more. The chain employs TRBV5-5 and TRBJ2-3, with D possibly TRBD2 on 5 matching bases. The CDR3 runs 15 residues. Germline CDR1 and CDR2: SGHKS and YYEKEE (reference sequence). Trimming took 0 bases from V and 8 from J, leaving 16 bases between them. The CDR3 sequence: CASSLVLSERVTQYF. The CDR3 DNA is TGTGCCAGCAGCTTGGTGCTTAGCGAACGGGTTACGCAGTATTTT.

This clonotype was seen many times. The rearrangement joins TRBV20-1 to TRBJ2-2; TRBD1 matches 8 bases. Germline CDR1 and CDR2: DFQATT and SNEGSKA (reference sequence). The CDR3 runs to 13 residues. J lost 6 bases, V lost 0 bases, and 0 bases had no gene match. Here the CDR3 reads CSARETGAGELFF. DNA of the CDR3: TGCAGTGCTAGAGAGACAGGGGCCGGGGAGCTGTTTTTT.

This clonotype was counted at least ten times. The chain links TRBV25-1 to TRBJ2-1; D not certain. CDR1 MGHDK and CDR2 SYGVNS come from the germline V gene. The V end was cut by 2 bases, the J end by 6 bases, with 14 bases between. This CDR3 is 15 amino acids long. The CDR3 sequence: CASSEGHHWANEQFF. The DNA for the CDR3 is TGTGCCAGCAGTGAAGGGCACCATTGGGCCAATGAGCAGTTCTTC.

The table lists this clonotype with many counts. This chain connects TRBV11-1 to TRBJ2-5; 13 nucleotides match TRBD2. Germline V CDR1 and CDR2: SGHAT, FQDESV (reference sequence). The CDR3 extends over 19 amino acids. Trimming cost V 4 bases and J 3 bases; bases outside gene matches: 14. The chain's CDR3 is CASSWPSGTSGTSEETQYF. The DNA of the CDR3 is TGTGCCAGCAGCTGGCCCTCCGGGACTAGCGGGACCTCCGAAGAGACCCAGTACTTC.

In regard to this clonotype: A much larger clone sits a single nucleotide away, making a read error possible. The chain links TRBV12-3 or TRBV12-4 to TRBJ2-1; 10 bases align to TRBD2. Germline trimming cut 11 bases from V and 3 bases from J; bases unmatched to any gene: 10. The CDR3 sequence is 15 residues long. The CDR3 nucleotides read TGTGCCTGCACCATAGCGGGAGGACTCTACAATGAGCAGTTCTTC. Its protein is CACTIAGGLYNEQFF.

This clonotype was counted ten times or more. V is TRBV11-2 and J is TRBJ2-4; D is possibly TRBD2 (5 bases). This CDR3 is built from 15 residues. With 6 bases removed from V and 0 bases from J, the gap between germline ends came to 12 bases. CDR1 is SGHAT and CDR2 is FQNNGV in the germline V gene. The CDR3 nucleotides read TGTGCCAGCAGGAGTCCGGGAATAGCCAAAAACATTCAGTACTTC. The encoded protein is CASRSPGIAKNIQYF.

This clonotype was counted at least ten times. This chain joins TRBV5-1 and TRBJ2-2, with D possibly matching TRBD1 (5 bases). Trimming pared 6 bases from V and 8 bases from J, leaving 8 bases between. Per the germline V gene, CDR1 is SGHRS and CDR2 is YFSETQ. The length of the CDR3 is 11 residues. Written as DNA, the CDR3 is TGCGCCAGCACCAGGGAAGGGGAGCTGTTTTTT. Translation: CASTREGELFF.

This clonotype was recorded at least ten times. The gene calls are TRBV5-4 and TRBJ2-1; D gene ambiguous. The V end was cut by 1 base, the J end by 0 bases, with 11 bases between. CDR1 is SGHNT and CDR2 is YYREEE in the germline V gene (reference sequence). The CDR3 loop spans 16 amino acids. Here the CDR3 DNA reads TGTGCCAGCAGCTTGTTTGCCAGGCGCTCCTACAATGAGCAGTTCTTC. It is translated as CASSLFARRSYNEQFF.

At least ten counts were recorded for this clonotype. The rearrangement joins TRBV5-1 to TRBJ2-5; possibly TRBD1 or TRBD2 for D (6 bases each). V lost 7 bases, J lost 1 base, and 17 bases lay in between. The V gene's germline CDR1 is SGHRS and CDR2 YFSETQ. The CDR3 totals 15 residues. The CDR3 loop is CASVSSGQRQETQYF. The CDR3 nucleotides read TGCGCCAGCGTTAGTAGCGGACAGCGCCAAGAGACCCAGTACTTC.

CDR3 sequence (DNA): TGTGCCAGCAGCCCCAATAGCGGGGGCGGGAGCACAGATACGCAGTATTTT. Protein product: CASSPNSGGGSTDTQYF. The chain employs TRBV6-6 and TRBJ2-3; 9 bases fit TRBD2. Germline assignment: CDR1 MNHNY and CDR2 SVGAGI (reference sequence). V trimming: 6 bases; J trimming: 0 bases; junction bases outside the gene matches: 10. This CDR3 has 17 residues.

Many counts were recorded for this clonotype. The chain recombines TRBV18 with TRBJ1-1, with D possibly being TRBD1 (5 bases). CDR1 and CDR2 (germline): KGHSH, LQKENI. V was cut by 1 base and J by 2 bases, with 11 bases left in between. This CDR3 comprises 15 residues. DNA of the CDR3: TGTGCCAGCTCACCACGGGGGGGTTTTAACACTGAAGCTTTCTTT. Translation gives CASSPRGGFNTEAFF.

This clonotype was found many times. The rearrangement joins TRBV24-1 to TRBJ2-7; 10 positions agree with TRBD2. V lost 0 bases, J lost 4 bases, and 8 bases stayed unmatched. Germline assignment: CDR1 KGHDR and CDR2 SFDVKD. This CDR3 is built from 17 residues. The DNA for the CDR3 is TGTGCCACCAGTGATTTGCTGGAGCGGGGGGGCATTTACGAGCAGTACTTC. This gives the protein CATSDLLERGGIYEQYF.

This clonotype was seen repeatedly, ten times or more. This rearrangement joins TRBV13 to TRBJ1-1, with D possibly TRBD1 on 6 matching bases. The CDR3 loop spans 16 amino acids. Per the germline V gene, CDR1 is PRHDT and CDR2 is FYEKMQ (reference sequence). Trimming stripped 5 bases from V and 4 bases from J, with 20 bases between. The CDR3 loop reads CASSPSTDLGATEAFF. The CDR3 DNA is TGTGCCAGCAGCCCCTCGACAGACCTGGGGGCCACTGAAGCTTTCTTT. Looking up the rest from reference TRBV13 and TRBJ1-1 gives the full variable domain: AAGVIQSPRHLIKEKRETATLKCYPIPRHDTVYWYQQGPGQDPQFLISFYEKMQSDKGSIPDRFSAQQFSDYHSELNMSSLELGDSALYFCASSPSTDLGATEAFFGQGTRLTVV.

This clonotype has just one count. The chain combines TRBV7-3 with TRBJ2-1, with D perhaps TRBD2 (7 bases). The CDR3 has 15 amino acids. Germline-derived CDR1 and CDR2 are SGHTA and FQGTGA. Trimming removed 5 bases at V and 8 bases at J, with 19 bases between. The CDR3 loop is CASSAGGGGIDEQFF. Here the CDR3 DNA reads TGTGCCAGCAGCGCCGGGGGAGGGGGAATAGATGAGCAGTTCTTC.

This clonotype was recorded at least ten times. The chain has TRBV5-6 and TRBJ1-2; maybe TRBD1 (6 bases). Per the germline V gene, CDR1 is SGHDT and CDR2 is YYEEEE. V lost 0 bases, J lost 1 base, and 13 bases lay in between. The CDR3 runs to 16 residues. The CDR3 coding sequence is TGTGCCAGCAGCTTGGTCCTTTGGACAGATAACTATGGCTACACCTTC. Translating gives CASSLVLWTDNYGYTF. The full variable domain, with the rest looked up from reference TRBV5-6 and TRBJ1-2, is DAGVTQSPTHLIKTRGQQVTLRCSPKSGHDTVSWYQQALGQGPQFIFQYYEEEERQRGNFPDRFSGHQFPNYSSELNVNALLLGDSALYLCASSLVLWTDNYGYTFGSGTRLTVV.

This clonotype appeared many times. This rearrangement joins TRBV25-1 to TRBJ2-2; D remains unclear. V lost 1 base to trimming and J lost 2 bases, with 8 bases between them. Germline lookup yields CDR1 MGHDK and CDR2 SYGVNS. The CDR3 has 15 residues. The CDR3 DNA sequence: TGTGCCAGCAGTGAATTCTCCCGAAACACCGGGGAGCTGTTTTTT. Protein sequence: CASSEFSRNTGELFF.

This clonotype has at least ten counts. This sequence joins TRBV19 and TRBJ2-2; D is uncertain. CDR1 and CDR2 from the germline V gene are LNHDA and SQIVND (reference sequence). Trimming removed 6 bases from V and 0 bases from J, with 11 bases in between. The CDR3 sequence is 15 residues long. The CDR3 DNA reads as TGTGCCAGTAGGCTAGTACTGTCGAACACCGGGGAGCTGTTTTTT. Protein: CASRLVLSNTGELFF.

This clonotype was recorded many times. This rearrangement joins TRBV3-1 to TRBJ2-7; 7 nucleotides agree with TRBD1. The CDR3 is made up of 13 amino acids. V shed 3 bases and J 2 bases; nucleotides not matched to a gene: 1. Germline-derived CDR1 and CDR2 are LGHDT and YNNKEL (reference sequence). CDR3 coding DNA: TGTGCCAGCAGCCAGGGACAGCCCTACGAGCAGTACTTC. Amino acid sequence: CASSQGQPYEQYF.

This clonotype was detected many times. The chain combines TRBV12-3 or TRBV12-4 with TRBJ2-7; 8 bases align to TRBD2. The V and J ends lost 7 bases and 4 bases, in that order; junction bases with no gene match: 6. This CDR3 spans 13 amino acids. CDR3 nucleotides: TGTGCCAGCACCTTAGCGGGACGGTACGAGCAGTACTTC. Its translation: CASTLAGRYEQYF.

Many counts were recorded for this clonotype. The V gene is TRBV6-2 or TRBV6-3, the J gene TRBJ2-3; 10 nucleotides match TRBD2. Germline V CDR1 and CDR2: MNHEY, SVGEGT. J gave up 12 bases and V 0 bases, and 9 bases lay outside the gene matches. CDR3 size: 15 residues. This CDR3 is CASSYSPLAGATQYF. In nucleotides, the CDR3 is TGTGCCAGCAGTTACTCTCCCCTAGCGGGGGCCACTCAGTATTTT.

This clonotype was counted ten times or more. The chain combines TRBV15 with TRBJ2-7; D remains unclear. The CDR3 sequence is 14 residues long. CDR1 LNHNV and CDR2 YYDKDF come from the germline V gene (reference sequence). The ends were cut back, 0 bases at V and 2 bases at J, with 8 bases in the middle. This CDR3 is CATSREPDTYEQYF. The CDR3 region has the DNA TGTGCCACCAGCAGAGAGCCAGACACCTACGAGCAGTACTTC. The whole variable domain, filled in from reference TRBV15 and TRBJ2-7, reads DAMVIQNPRYQVTQFGKPVTLSCSQTLNHNVMYWYQQKSSQAPKLLFHYYDKDFNNEADTPDNFQSRRPNTSFCFLDIRSPGLGDTAMYLCATSREPDTYEQYFGPGTRLTVT.